The rows below give T cell receptor beta chains drawn from one sample of a study of cytomegalovirus exposure and HLA in healthy donors. Only in-frame clones appear in the TCRdb table, and some are missing; sequencing was by immunoSEQ multiplex PCR. The table has roughly 100,000 clones, 60% to 85% seen once. Sequencing used PBMCs. These receptor sequences come from a young woman in good health and CMV-seropositive. Each CDR3 is given with its conserved first and last residue.

CDR3aa	v_gene	j_gene
CASSFTHSGRVRTGELFF	TRBV28	TRBJ2-2
CASSRGQRNTEAFF	TRBV13	TRBJ1-1
CASRRQGRIEKLFF	TRBV28	TRBJ1-4
CASSLISVAGGVNTEAFF	TRBV7-9	TRBJ1-1
CASSGPTEGVYEQYF	TRBV6-5	TRBJ2-7
CASSQVTGGETEAFF	TRBV4-2	TRBJ1-1
CATLGGSYEQYF	TRBV10-3	TRBJ2-7
CATSRGREGLVNEQYF	TRBV15	TRBJ2-7
CAWELTLAGQFF	TRBV30	TRBJ2-1
CASSLGTGTGSEKLFF	TRBV5-1	TRBJ1-4
CAWGGQGNEKLFF	TRBV30	TRBJ1-4
CASSQSATVNEKLFF	TRBV4-2	TRBJ1-4
CASFPWDSYGYTF	TRBV2	TRBJ1-2
CASSIPFNQPQHF	TRBV19	TRBJ1-5
CAISEGGSNQPQHF	TRBV10-3	TRBJ1-5
CASSLVGADTQYF	TRBV27	TRBJ2-3
CASSLGLAARYEQYF	TRBV5-1	TRBJ2-7
CATPTDLTEISDQPQHF	TRBV28	TRBJ1-5
CASSAASGSNNEQFF	TRBV9	TRBJ2-1
CASSLGQGLPQHF	TRBV5-6	TRBJ1-5
CASSMGGNYEQYF	TRBV5-1	-
CASNLAGLVSSEQFF	TRBV19	TRBJ2-1
CASRQLAREQYF	TRBV7-9	TRBJ2-7
CAITEGTGSSGNTIYF	TRBV10-3	TRBJ1-3
CASSLAGRDTNYGYTF	TRBV7-9	TRBJ1-2
CASSLWGQLAKNIQYF	TRBV27	TRBJ2-4
CASSQQGYEQYF	TRBV27	TRBJ2-7
CASRQRTSASTDTQYF	TRBV28	TRBJ2-3
CASSPRTGGIYGYTF	TRBV18	TRBJ1-2
CASSLSQGDGYTF	TRBV5-1	TRBJ1-2
CASSVGAVNYEQYF	TRBV9	TRBJ2-7
CASSFRGLAALNEQFF	TRBV7-9	TRBJ2-1
CASSLIAGQETQYF	TRBV5-6	TRBJ2-5
CASSWGQSNEKLFF	TRBV25-1	TRBJ1-4
CASSAAASGTDTQYF	TRBV2	TRBJ2-3
CAINARLAGQSSYNEQFF	TRBV10-3	TRBJ2-1
CASSLGGSSNQPQHF	TRBV28	TRBJ1-5
CASTLRASGRSPSYEQYF	TRBV13	TRBJ2-7
CASSRQGMNTEAFF	TRBV6-6	TRBJ1-1
CASSHGEAGEQYF	TRBV14	TRBJ2-7
CASSLTGDSPLHF	TRBV7-8	TRBJ1-6
CASSQIGTSGRINEQFF	TRBV14	TRBJ2-1
CASSLTVGGGTDTQYF	TRBV7-3	TRBJ2-3
CATSKDQAGTSLEQYF	TRBV15	TRBJ2-7
CASNPLALYNEQFF	TRBV5-8	TRBJ2-1
CASSTPGGSLLKQYF	TRBV28	TRBJ2-7
CASSTSGTWGSYNSPLHF	TRBV19	TRBJ1-6
CASSEDLNTEAFF	TRBV2	TRBJ1-1
CAWSRTGGNTEAFF	TRBV30	TRBJ1-1
CASSYQGDRNQPQHF	TRBV27	TRBJ1-5
CASSQSGLLLANYGYTF	TRBV7-8	TRBJ1-2